Each of the 15 T cell receptor beta chains below was sequenced from the same sample in a study of blood T cell repertoires in COVID-19. Profiling relied on immunoSEQ multiplex PCR, and the TCRdb table lists in-frame clones only, not all of them. The sample contains approximately 180,000 clones, around 84% of which appear only once. The material sequenced was PBMCs or T cells enriched from blood (not recorded which). The receptors were sampled from a man aged 45-60 years who had recovered from COVID-19.

J is TRBJ2-1 and V is TRBV19, with TRBD2 identical over 8 bases. Germline loops: CDR1 LNHDA, CDR2 SQIVND (reference sequence). Trimming cost V 2 bases and J 3 bases; bases outside gene matches: 0. The CDR3 consists of 14 residues. CDR3: CASSIREGYNEQFF. The CDR3 DNA sequence: TGTGCCAGTAGTATACGGGAGGGCTACAATGAGCAGTTCTTC. Looking up the rest from reference TRBV19 and TRBJ2-1 gives the full variable domain: DGGITQSPKYLFRKEGQNVTLSCEQNLNHDAMYWYRQDPGQGLRLIYYSQIVNDFQKGDIAEGYSVSREKKESFPLTVTSAQKNPTAFYLCASSIREGYNEQFFGPGTRLTVL.

In this sample, this clone turned up a few times. Distinct nucleotide sequences in the sample also encode this CDR3. DNA of the CDR3: TGTGCCAGCAGCTTAGCGGCGAACACTGAAGCTTTCTTT. The encoded protein is CASSLAANTEAFF. The rearrangement joins TRBV7-9 to TRBJ1-1; no firm D call. Germline V gene sequence: CDR1 SEHNR, CDR2 FQNEAQ (reference sequence). The V and J ends lost 0 bases and 1 base respectively, with 3 bases between them. The CDR3 length is 13 residues.

This chain uses TRBV2 with TRBJ1-5; 7 positions agree with TRBD1. The CDR3 is 14 residues long. The ends lost 4 bases at V and 7 bases at J; junction bases unmatched: 7. CDR1 is SNHLY and CDR2 is FYNNEI in the germline V gene. CDR3 in DNA: TGTGCCAGCAGTGGACAGGGTCGGCGGCAGCCCCAGCATTTT. This encodes CASSGQGRRQPQHF.

The chain is built from TRBV5-1 and TRBJ2-3; maybe TRBD2 (7 bases). This CDR3 is 14 amino acids long. V was shortened by 6 bases and J by 5 bases, with 16 bases between the two germline ends. From germline, CDR1 is SGHRS and CDR2 YFSETQ. The CDR3 loop is CASKVGGPKDTQYF. CDR3 nucleotides: TGCGCCAGCAAGGTGGGGGGGCCTAAAGATACGCAGTATTTT.

This clone was counted a few times. The CDR3 loop reads CATRVVFTEAFF. The CDR3 DNA reads TGTGCCACGCGAGTTGTTTTCACTGAAGCTTTCTTT. The chain combines TRBV2 with TRBJ1-1; D unclear. The germline CDR1 and CDR2 sequences are SNHLY and FYNNEI. With 10 bases removed from V and 4 bases from J, the gap between germline ends came to 13 bases. The CDR3 spans 12 residues. Full variable domain (remainder filled in from reference TRBV2 and TRBJ1-1): EPEVTQTPSHQVTQMGQEVILRCVPISNHLYFYWYRQILGQKVEFLVSFYNNEISEKSEIFDDQFSVERPDGSNFTLKIRSTKLEDSAMYFCATRVVFTEAFFGQGTRLTVV.

This chain connects TRBV6-5 to TRBJ1-5; D ambiguous. Between the trimmed V and J ends, which lost 4 bases and 7 bases, there was a span of 14 bases. Germline lookup yields CDR1 MNHEY and CDR2 SVGAGI. The CDR3 spans 14 residues. The CDR3 nucleotides read TGTGCCAGCAGTTCCGGATTTGAGGTCCAGCCCCAGCATTTT. Translating gives CASSSGFEVQPQHF.

The chain is built from TRBV5-1 and TRBJ1-2; 8 bases are a match to TRBD1. The germline CDR1 and CDR2 sequences are SGHRS and YFSETQ. The CDR3 is made up of 15 amino acids. The J segment lost 1 base and the V segment lost 3 bases, leaving 5 bases of the junction unmatched. CDR3 DNA: TGCGCCAGCAGCTCGGGACAGGCCCATAACTATGGCTACACCTTC. It specifies CASSSGQAHNYGYTF.

This chain joins TRBV2 and TRBJ2-3; TRBD2 matches at 14 bases. CDR1 and CDR2 from the germline V gene are SNHLY and FYNNEI. V lost 4 bases and J lost 8; bases outside the gene matches: 14. The CDR3 consists of 18 residues. The CDR3 nucleotides read TGTGCCAGCAGTGGAGTCAGGGGCTTAGGACTAGCGGGGGGTACGCAGTATTTT. Translated, it gives CASSGVRGLGLAGGTQYF.

The sample holds many counts of this clone. This sequence joins TRBV5-5 and TRBJ1-6; 7 bases line up with TRBD1. The trim removed 1 base at V and 10 bases at J, leaving 5 bases unmatched. Germline CDR1 reads SGHKS; CDR2 reads YYEKEE (reference sequence). The CDR3 length is 14 residues. CDR3 coding DNA: TGTGCCAGCAGCTTGTACACAGGGGACTCACCCCTCCACTTT. It encodes CASSLYTGDSPLHF.

The chain is built from TRBV24-1 and TRBJ2-7; D gene uncertain. Germline CDR1 reads KGHDR; CDR2 reads SFDVKD. The CDR3 has 15 amino acids. V gave up 4 bases and J gave up 5 bases, with 17 bases separating them. CDR3 sequence: CATSDQKVGNNEQYF. The CDR3 DNA follows: TGTGCCACCAGTGACCAAAAGGTGGGCAACAACGAGCAGTACTTC.

The V call is TRBV15, the J call TRBJ1-1; 9 nucleotides line up with TRBD1. Losses at the gene ends were 9 bases for V and 4 bases for J; bases not matched to a gene: 6. CDR3 length: 13 residues. Germline values: CDR1 LNHNV, CDR2 YYDKDF (reference sequence). The CDR3 loop is CATPTGGITEAFF. The CDR3 coding sequence is TGTGCCACACCGACAGGGGGTATCACTGAAGCTTTCTTT. The variable domain in full, with the rest retrieved from reference TRBV15 and TRBJ1-1, is DAMVIQNPRYQVTQFGKPVTLSCSQTLNHNVMYWYQQKSSQAPKLLFHYYDKDFNNEADTPDNFQSRRPNTSFCFLDIRSPGLGDTAMYLCATPTGGITEAFFGQGTRLTVV.

The chain combines TRBV7-9 with TRBJ2-2; a possible D gene is TRBD1 (5 bases). CDR1 and CDR2 (germline): SEHNR, FQNEAQ (reference sequence). V gave up 6 bases and J gave up 7 bases, with 9 bases separating them. This CDR3 comprises 12 residues. CDR3: CASRPQGGELFF. The CDR3 DNA reads as TGTGCCAGCAGACCCCAGGGCGGGGAGCTGTTTTTT.

This sequence joins TRBV3-1 (or the pseudogene TRBV3-2) and TRBJ2-5; perhaps TRBD2 as D (6 bases). CDR1 and CDR2 (germline): LGHDT, YNNKEL (reference sequence). The CDR3 spans 15 residues. Trimming took off 4 bases at V and 4 bases at J, with 16 bases between the two ends. The CDR3 reads CASSLRLVEAETQYF. DNA of the CDR3: TGTGCCAGCAGCCTACGACTAGTGGAGGCAGAGACCCAGTACTTC.

The chain has TRBV2 and TRBJ1-5; possibly TRBD1 for D (5 bases). The CDR3 length is 15 residues. The germline V gene encodes CDR1 SNHLY and CDR2 FYNNEI. V was shortened by 3 bases and J by 4 bases, with 13 bases between the two germline ends. CDR3 in amino acids: CASSEPRAGNQPQHF. CDR3 DNA: TGTGCCAGCAGTGAGCCCAGGGCCGGGAATCAGCCCCAGCATTTT.

This clone was found a few times. The rearrangement uses TRBV19 and TRBJ1-2; possibly TRBD1 for D (5 bases). The CDR3 has 14 amino acids. Germline assignment: CDR1 LNHDA and CDR2 SQIVND (reference sequence). Trimming stripped 3 bases from V and 1 base from J, with 9 bases between. The CDR3 DNA is TGTGCCAGTAGTATCTTACAGGATAACTATGGCTACACCTTC. Translating it yields CASSILQDNYGYTF.